Listed below are T cell receptor beta chains from one sample, sequenced in a study of T-cell reconstitution after alpha-beta-depleted transplantation in children. MiXCR was run by TCRdb on the PCR reads, yielding one entry per CDR3 protein. Of roughly 82,000 distinct CDR3 sequences listed, roughly an eighth are singletons. The sample was PBMCs, mostly from graft donor cells, taken 180 days after TCRalphabeta/CD19-depleted stem cell transplant. The receptors were sampled from a male patient between 2 and 15 years old who had a stem cell transplant for acute lymphoblastic leukemia, so the T cells may come from the graft donor. The CDR3 runs from the conserved cysteine through the conserved F or W. D genes are given only for firm matches. Expanded clones are given a class, and other clones once, few, many or no size at all.

TRBD1	TRBJ1-3	.	TRBV5-5	CASSPSWTGGTGNTIYF	TGTGCCAGCAGCCCATCCTGGACAGGGGGGACTGGAAACACCATATATTTT
.	TRBJ2-2	.	TRBV12-3/TRBV12-4	CASRNRASITGELFF	TGTGCCAGCAGGAACCGGGCCTCCATCACCGGGGAGCTGTTTTTT
.	TRBJ2-1	.	TRBV5-1	CASSFIGSIGDNEQFF	TGCGCCAGCAGCTTCATTGGTAGTATAGGGGATAATGAGCAGTTCTTC
.	TRBJ2-4	.	TRBV20-1	CSARVAKNIQYF	TGCAGTGCTAGGGTAGCCAAAAACATTCAGTACTTC
TRBD1	TRBJ2-3	few	TRBV7-2	CATGTGVGDTQYF	TGTGCCACCGGGACAGGGGTAGGAGATACGCAGTATTTT
TRBD1	TRBJ1-2	few	TRBV12-3/TRBV12-4	CASSGSRGPTYGYTF	TGTGCCAGCAGTGGCTCAAGGGGGCCTACCTATGGCTACACCTTC
TRBD1	TRBJ1-2	.	TRBV4-3	CASSRGRTGKGNYGYTF	TGCGCCAGCAGCCGCGGACGGACAGGGAAGGGGAACTATGGCTACACCTTC
TRBD2	TRBJ2-1	.	TRBV7-2	CASSLEGGGADEQFF	TGTGCCAGCAGCTTAGAAGGCGGGGGGGCCGATGAGCAGTTCTTC
TRBD1	TRBJ1-2	.	TRBV29-1	CSVGMWGEPRDSYGYTF	TGCAGCGTTGGTATGTGGGGAGAGCCTCGGGACAGCTATGGCTACACCTTC
.	TRBJ1-5	.	TRBV12-3/TRBV12-4	CASSIRRVFSNQPQHF	TGTGCCAGCTCGATCCGGAGGGTTTTTAGCAATCAGCCCCAGCATTTT
TRBD2	TRBJ2-5	.	TRBV28	CASSTLAGGLGETQYF	TGTGCCAGCAGTACTTTAGCGGGAGGGCTGGGAGAGACCCAGTACTTC
TRBD1	TRBJ2-5	many	TRBV7-6	CASSASWDREEKETQYF	TGTGCCAGCAGCGCTTCTTGGGACAGGGAGGAAAAAGAGACCCAGTACTTC
.	TRBJ1-2	once	TRBV6-2/TRBV6-3	CASSYSKTSGQGNYGYTF	TGTGCCAGCAGTTACTCGAAGACCTCCGGCCAGGGTAACTATGGCTACACCTTC
.	TRBJ1-5	few	TRBV5-5	CASSPGTREDQPQHF	TGTGCCAGCAGCCCCGGGACGCGAGAGGATCAGCCCCAGCATTTT
TRBD1	TRBJ1-2	.	TRBV20-1	CSAPGQLNYGYTF	TGCAGTGCCCCGGGACAGTTAAACTATGGCTACACCTTC
.	TRBJ2-7	many	TRBV10-3	CAISHGGGSSYEQYF	TGTGCCATCAGTCACGGAGGGGGGAGCTCCTACGAGCAGTACTTC
.	TRBJ1-2	.	TRBV5-6	CASSLPRPNYGYTF	TGTGCCAGCAGCTTGCCCAGGCCTAACTATGGCTACACCTTC
TRBD2	TRBJ2-5	.	TRBV9	CASSVGGTVGGAQYF	TGTGCCAGCAGCGTAGGAGGGACGGTGGGGGGGGCCCAGTACTTC
.	TRBJ2-3	.	TRBV7-2	CASSLRPPVLAMLTDTQYF	TGTGCCAGCAGCTTACGCCCCCCAGTGTTAGCTATGCTCACAGATACGCAGTATTTT
TRBD1	TRBJ2-4	few	TRBV4-1	CASSHRTGAGRNIQYF	TGCGCCAGCAGCCATCGGACAGGGGCGGGTAGAAACATTCAGTACTTC
.	TRBJ2-4	few	TRBV6-5	CASSYSAVGDIQYF	TGTGCCAGCAGTTACTCGGCGGTAGGGGACATTCAGTACTTC
TRBD1	TRBJ1-2	few	TRBV12-3/TRBV12-4	CASSLLNRGRYGYTF	TGTGCCAGCAGTTTGCTGAACAGGGGGCGTTATGGCTACACCTTC
.	TRBJ1-1	many	TRBV7-9	CASSSPGNTEAFF	TGTGCCAGCAGCTCTCCGGGTAACACTGAAGCTTTCTTT